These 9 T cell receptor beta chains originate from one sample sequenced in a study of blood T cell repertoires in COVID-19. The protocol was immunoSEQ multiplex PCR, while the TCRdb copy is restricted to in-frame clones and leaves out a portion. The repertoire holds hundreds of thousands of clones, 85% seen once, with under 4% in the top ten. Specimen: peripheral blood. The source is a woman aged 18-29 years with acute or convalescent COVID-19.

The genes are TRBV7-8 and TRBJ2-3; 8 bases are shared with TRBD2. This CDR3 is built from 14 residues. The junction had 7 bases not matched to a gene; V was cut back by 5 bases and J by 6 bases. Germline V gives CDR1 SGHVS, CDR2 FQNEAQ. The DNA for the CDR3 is TGTGCCAGCAGCCTACGGGGGGGCAGGGATACGCAGTATTTT. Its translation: CASSLRGGRDTQYF.

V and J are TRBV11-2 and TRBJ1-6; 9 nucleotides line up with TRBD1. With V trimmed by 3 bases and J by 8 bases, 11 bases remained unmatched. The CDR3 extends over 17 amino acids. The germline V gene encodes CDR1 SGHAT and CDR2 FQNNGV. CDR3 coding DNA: TGTGCCAGCAGCTTTTGGGGGGGACAGGGTGTCGATTCACCCCTCCACTTT. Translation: CASSFWGGQGVDSPLHF.

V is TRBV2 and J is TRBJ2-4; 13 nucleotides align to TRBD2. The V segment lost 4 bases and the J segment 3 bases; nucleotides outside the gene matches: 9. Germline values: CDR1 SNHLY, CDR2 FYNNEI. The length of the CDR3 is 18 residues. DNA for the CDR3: TGTGCCAGCAGTGCGGGACTAGCGGGGCCGGGGGGCAAAAACATTCAGTACTTC. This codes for CASSAGLAGPGGKNIQYF.

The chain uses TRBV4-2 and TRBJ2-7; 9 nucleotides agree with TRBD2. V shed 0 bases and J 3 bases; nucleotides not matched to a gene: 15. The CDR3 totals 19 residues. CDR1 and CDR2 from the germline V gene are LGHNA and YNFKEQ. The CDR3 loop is CASSQDSLFAGGNFYEQYF. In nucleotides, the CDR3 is TGTGCCAGCAGCCAAGATTCCCTCTTTGCGGGAGGGAACTTCTACGAGCAGTACTTC.

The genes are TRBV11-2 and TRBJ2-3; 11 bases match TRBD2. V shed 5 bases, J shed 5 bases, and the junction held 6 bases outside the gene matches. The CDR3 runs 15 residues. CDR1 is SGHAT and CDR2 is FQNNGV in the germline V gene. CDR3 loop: CASSHSGGVGDTQYF. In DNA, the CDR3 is TGTGCCAGCAGCCATAGCGGGGGGGTAGGAGATACGCAGTATTTT.

DNA for the CDR3: TGCGCCAGCAGCATGGGACAGGGTGGACACACAGATACGCAGTATTTT. Its translation: CASSMGQGGHTDTQYF. The J gene is TRBJ2-3, the V gene TRBV5-1, with 9 bases matching TRBD1. This CDR3 has 16 amino acids. Looked up from germline, CDR1 is SGHRS and CDR2 is YFSETQ. Unmatched junction bases numbered 8, after V lost 4 bases and J lost 2 bases.

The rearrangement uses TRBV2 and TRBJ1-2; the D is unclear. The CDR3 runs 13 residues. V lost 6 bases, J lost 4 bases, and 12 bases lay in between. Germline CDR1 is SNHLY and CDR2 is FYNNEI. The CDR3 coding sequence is TGTGCCAGCAGCCCGGACTCCCCCTATGGCTACACCTTC. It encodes CASSPDSPYGYTF.

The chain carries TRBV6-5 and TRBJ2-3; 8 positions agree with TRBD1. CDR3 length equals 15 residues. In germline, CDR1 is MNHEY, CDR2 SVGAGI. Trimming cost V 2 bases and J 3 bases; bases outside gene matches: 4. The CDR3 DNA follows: TGTGCCAGCAGTTACCAGAGGACAGGGACAGATACGCAGTATTTT. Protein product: CASSYQRTGTDTQYF.

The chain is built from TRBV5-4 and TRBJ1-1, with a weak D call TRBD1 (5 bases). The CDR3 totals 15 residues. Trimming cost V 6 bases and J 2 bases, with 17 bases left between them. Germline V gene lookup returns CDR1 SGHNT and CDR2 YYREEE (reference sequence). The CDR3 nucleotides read TGTGCCAGCACCACTCGGCAGGGATCAAACACTGAAGCTTTCTTT. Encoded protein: CASTTRQGSNTEAFF.